A few counts support the clone carrying this T cell receptor beta chain. This entry belongs to a study of blood T cell repertoires in COVID-19. TCRdb's table, derived via immunoSEQ multiplex PCR, lists solely in-frame clones and lacks some. The sample contains around 250,000 clones, over 75% of which appear only once. The J segment lost 0 bases and the V segment lost 3 bases, leaving 5 bases of the junction unmatched. Looked up from germline, CDR1 is MGHRA and CDR2 is YSYEKL. The CDR3 runs 17 residues. The gene calls are TRBV4-1 and TRBJ2-2; 9 positions agree with TRBD2. Sample: PBMCs or T cells enriched from blood (not recorded which). This TCR was recovered from a woman aged 40 to 55 who had been exposed to COVID-19. CDR3 coding DNA: TGCGCCAGCAGCCAGTTAGCGGGGGCTACGAACACCGGGGAGCTGTTTTTT. Its protein product is CASSQLAGATNTGELFF.